The clone carrying this TCR beta chain showed up many times. The record originates from a study of response to subunit inactivated influenza vaccine. TCRdb itself ran the RT-PCR reads through MiXCR, one entry per CDR3 protein. The table lists 500,000 to 550,000 distinct CDR3 sequences, 6% to 9% of them singletons. The source of this sequence is a man between 50 and 75 years old who received an inactivated influenza vaccine. Sequencing used PBMCs from blood, obtained 23 to 25 months after vaccination.

The CDR3 coding sequence is TGTGCCAGCAGCGCCCGACAGGGAGGGAACACTGAAGCTTTCTTT. Its translation is CASSARQGGNTEAFF. The chain couples TRBV14 to TRBJ1-1; 7 nucleotides align to TRBD1. V was clipped by 5 bases and J by 1 base; unmatched bases: 7. The CDR3 is 15 residues long. Germline lookup yields CDR1 SGHDN and CDR2 FVKESK.